The sample holds many counts of the clone carrying this TCR beta chain. Its antigen is still unknown. The CDR3 end falls 3 residues outside the read, so it is completed with the germline J gene. This entry is derived from a study of T cell clonality in common variable immunodeficiency. Findings and limits, study-wide: Links between repertoire features and CVID complications were heterogeneity-limited. CVID subjects had higher TCRbeta clonality than healthy controls, most marked in about a third.

This CDR3 region has 16 residues. With 4 bases clipped from V and 1 base from J, the junction kept 8 bases outside the gene matches. The germline V gene has CDR1 ENHRY and CDR2 SYGVKD. Most patients and controls had Caucasian heritage. Blood samples were heparinized, about 4.5 to 9 ml per donor. TCRdb's table, derived via immunoSEQ multiplex PCR, lists solely in-frame clones and lacks some. Listed for the sample are more than 35,000 clones, none seen a single time. This clonotype was obtained from a person between 18 and 75 years old in good health. V is TRBV10-3 and J is TRBJ1-1; TRBD1 matches at 8 bases. Sequencing was performed on peripheral blood mononuclear cells. This CDR3 is CAISAVQGVGNTEAFF. The CDR3 DNA, read in part, is TGTGCCATCAGTGCGGTACAGGGGGTTGGGAACACTGAA.